Presented here are 9 T cell receptor beta chains from one specimen sequenced in a study of blood T cell repertoires in COVID-19. The method was immunoSEQ multiplex PCR; TCRdb's version includes in-frame clones alone and lacks a portion of them. Of around 360,000 clones in the sample, 80% to 90% were seen once. The sequencing input was PBMCs or T cells enriched from blood (not recorded which). These receptors all stem from a man aged 40-55 years in a cohort exposed to, infected with or recovered from COVID-19 (not recorded which).

The chain is built from TRBV10-2 and TRBJ1-2; the D gene is possibly TRBD1 (6 bases). Trimming took off 6 bases at V and 8 bases at J, with 16 bases between the two ends. The germline V gene encodes CDR1 WSHSY and CDR2 SAAADI. There are 13 residues in the CDR3. The CDR3 nucleotides are TGCGCCAGCAGCGAGAGGGGAACAGGGGGCTACACCTTC. Translated, it gives CASSERGTGGYTF.

This chain links TRBV11-3 with TRBJ1-1; tentative D call: TRBD1 (5 bases). Deletions cut 3 bases from V and 2 bases from J, with 7 bases between. CDR3 length: 13 residues. In germline, CDR1 is SGHNT, CDR2 YENEEA. The CDR3 region is CASSFQGNTEAFF. In DNA form, the CDR3 reads TGTGCCAGCAGCTTTCAGGGCAACACTGAAGCTTTCTTT.

This chain uses TRBV5-1 with TRBJ2-7, with D unclear. The CDR3 covers 14 residues. V shed 0 bases and J shed 7 bases, with 14 bases lying between them. CDR1 SGHRS and CDR2 YFSETQ come from the germline V gene. The CDR3 protein is CASSLAQSGVEQYF. DNA for the CDR3: TGCGCCAGCAGCTTGGCCCAGAGTGGAGTTGAGCAGTACTTC.

The chain combines TRBV6-5 with TRBJ1-1; no reliable D call. V was cut by 11 bases and J by 5 bases, with 12 bases left in between. The CDR3 length is 11 residues. The germline V gene encodes CDR1 MNHEY and CDR2 SVGAGI. The CDR3 here is CACARGTEAFF. In DNA, the CDR3 is TGTGCCTGTGCACGGGGAACTGAAGCTTTCTTT.

V usage is TRBV3-1 (or the pseudogene TRBV3-2) and J usage is TRBJ1-2; tentatively, D is TRBD1 (6 bases). The V gene lost 0 bases and the J gene lost 7 bases, with 9 bases spanning the gap. This CDR3 is 13 amino acids long. Looked up from germline, CDR1 is LGHDT and CDR2 is YNNKEL (reference sequence). CDR3 sequence reads: CASSQEGGAGYTF. In nucleotides, the CDR3 is TGTGCCAGCAGCCAAGAAGGGGGAGCTGGCTACACCTTC.

This CDR3 is CASSISSYNSPLHF. The CDR3 DNA follows: TGTGCCAGCAGTATTAGCTCCTATAATTCACCCCTCCACTTT. This chain uses TRBV2 with TRBJ1-6; D is ambiguous. This CDR3 has 14 residues. The V end lost 5 bases, the J end lost 0 bases, and 5 bases lay between the germline ends. CDR1 is SNHLY, CDR2 FYNNEI, per germline.

This chain joins TRBV27 and TRBJ1-4, with a weak D call TRBD1 (6 bases). Between the trimmed V and J ends, which lost 5 bases and 9 bases, there was a span of 22 bases. The CDR3 loop spans 16 amino acids. The germline V gene has CDR1 MNHEY and CDR2 SMNVEV (reference sequence). CDR3 in amino acids: CASSPSRQAGLKKLFF. CDR3 coding DNA: TGTGCCAGCAGTCCTTCACGACAGGCAGGACTGAAAAAACTGTTTTTT.

The chain combines TRBV5-1 with TRBJ2-7; 7 bases line up with TRBD1. This CDR3 spans 14 amino acids. With 1 base clipped from V and 7 bases from J, the junction kept 8 bases outside the gene matches. CDR1 is SGHRS and CDR2 is YFSETQ in the germline V gene. The CDR3 nucleotides are TGCGCCAGCAGCTTGACAGGGGTGACAGGGGAGCAGTACTTC. This codes for CASSLTGVTGEQYF.

This chain uses TRBV5-4 with TRBJ2-1, with 8 positions matching TRBD2. V was pared by 5 bases and J by 4 bases, with 5 bases of the junction left unmatched. The CDR3 sequence is 14 residues long. Germline V gives CDR1 SGHNT, CDR2 YYREEE (reference sequence). The CDR3 nucleotides are TGTGCCAGCAGGGCGGGAGGAAATTACAATGAGCAGTTCTTC. Translation: CASRAGGNYNEQFF.